This TCR beta chain is from a study of beta chain features in type 1 diabetes. Study information: The patient and healthy donor groups were comparable for age, gender and cell yields.

This clone was seen more than once but under ten times. Its target is not known. CDR1 and CDR2 (germline): GTSNPN, SVGIG (reference sequence). The CDR3 consists of 15 residues. The V gene lost 0 bases and the J gene lost 3 bases, with 12 bases spanning the gap. By way of CD45RO/CCR7/CD25/CD127/CD95/CD27, the CD4+ regulatory, stem cell-like memory, central memory and naive cells were sorted. General observations from the study: It was among patients, rather than healthy donors, that naive, central memory and Treg TCRB repertoires appeared more similar. Moderately but significantly shorter TCRB CDR3s were found in Type 1 diabetes patients in all four CD4+ subsets.

The investigators reverse transcribed all of the isolated RNA, so they sequenced expressed TCRB transcripts. Only in-frame clones appear in the TCRdb table, and some are missing; sequencing was by immunoSEQ multiplex PCR. This repertoire shows approximately 470,000 clones, around 28% found once; its top ten account for around 0.065%. The chain employs TRBV30 and TRBJ1-5, with D unclear. This receptor was obtained from a man in his late teens or twenties in good health. Source material: naive CD4+ T cells from blood. The CDR3 coding sequence is TGTGCCTGGAGTGTACCCGGCTTTTTCAATCAGCCCCAGCATTTT. It translates to CAWSVPGFFNQPQHF.